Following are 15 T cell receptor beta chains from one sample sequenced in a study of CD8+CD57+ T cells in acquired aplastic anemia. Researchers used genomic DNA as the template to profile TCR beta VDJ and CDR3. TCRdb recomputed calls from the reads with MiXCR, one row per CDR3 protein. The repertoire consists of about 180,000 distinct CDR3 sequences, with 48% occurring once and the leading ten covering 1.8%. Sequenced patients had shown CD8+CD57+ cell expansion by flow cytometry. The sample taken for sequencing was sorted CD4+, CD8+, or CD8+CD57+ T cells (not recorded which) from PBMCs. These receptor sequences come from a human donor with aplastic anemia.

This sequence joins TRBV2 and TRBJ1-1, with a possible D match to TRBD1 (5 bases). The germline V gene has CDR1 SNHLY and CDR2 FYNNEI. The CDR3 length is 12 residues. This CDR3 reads CATGHLNTEAFF. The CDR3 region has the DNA TGTGCTACAGGACACTTGAACACTGAAGCTTTCTTT.

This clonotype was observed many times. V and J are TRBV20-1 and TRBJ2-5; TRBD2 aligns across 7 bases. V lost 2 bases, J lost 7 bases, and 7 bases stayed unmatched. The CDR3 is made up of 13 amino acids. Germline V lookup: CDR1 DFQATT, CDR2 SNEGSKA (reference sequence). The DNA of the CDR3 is TGCAGTGCTAGACTCTTGGGGGGGGGGACCCAGTACTTC. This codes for CSARLLGGGTQYF.

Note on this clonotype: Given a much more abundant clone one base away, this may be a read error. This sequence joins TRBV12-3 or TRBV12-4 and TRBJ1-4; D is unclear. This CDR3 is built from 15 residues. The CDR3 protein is CASGLLSRSSEKLFF. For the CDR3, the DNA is TGTGCCAGCGGTTTACTGAGTAGGTCTAGCGAAAAACTGTTTTTT.

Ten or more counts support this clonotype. The CDR3 protein is CASSLERLADTQYF. The CDR3, as DNA: TGTGCCAGCAGCTTAGAAAGACTAGCCGATACGCAGTATTTT. This chain joins TRBV11-2 and TRBJ2-3, with 7 bases lining up with TRBD2. The CDR3 covers 14 residues. After removal of 0 bases from V and 6 bases from J, the junction contained 3 bases not matched to a gene. The germline gives CDR1 SGHAT, CDR2 FQNNGV.

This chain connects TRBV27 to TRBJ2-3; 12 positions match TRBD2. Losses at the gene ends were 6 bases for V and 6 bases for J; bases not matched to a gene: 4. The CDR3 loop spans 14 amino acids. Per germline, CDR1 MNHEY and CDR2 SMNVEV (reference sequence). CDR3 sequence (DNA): TGTGCCAGCAGGGCTAGCGGGGGGGCCGATACGCAGTATTTT. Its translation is CASRASGGADTQYF.

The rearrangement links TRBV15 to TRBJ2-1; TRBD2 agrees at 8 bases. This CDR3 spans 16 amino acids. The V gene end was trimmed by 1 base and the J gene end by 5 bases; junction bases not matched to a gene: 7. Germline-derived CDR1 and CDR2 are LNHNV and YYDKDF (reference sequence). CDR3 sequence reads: CATSRGAGGRDNEQFF. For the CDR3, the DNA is TGTGCCACCAGCAGAGGGGCGGGAGGTAGGGACAATGAGCAGTTCTTC. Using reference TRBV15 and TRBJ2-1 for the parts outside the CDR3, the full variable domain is DAMVIQNPRYQVTQFGKPVTLSCSQTLNHNVMYWYQQKSSQAPKLLFHYYDKDFNNEADTPDNFQSRRPNTSFCFLDIRSPGLGDTAMYLCATSRGAGGRDNEQFFGPGTRLTVL.

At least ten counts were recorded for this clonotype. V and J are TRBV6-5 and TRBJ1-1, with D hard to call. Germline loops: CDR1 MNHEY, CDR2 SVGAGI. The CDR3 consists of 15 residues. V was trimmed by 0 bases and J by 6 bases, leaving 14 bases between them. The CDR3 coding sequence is TGTGCCAGCAGTTACTCGAGATTCGGGTACGCTGAAGCTTTCTTT. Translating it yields CASSYSRFGYAEAFF.

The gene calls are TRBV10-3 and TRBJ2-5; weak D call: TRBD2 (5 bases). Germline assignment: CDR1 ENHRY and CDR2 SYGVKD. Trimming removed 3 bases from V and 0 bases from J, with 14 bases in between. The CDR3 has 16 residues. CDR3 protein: CAISDPDAGNQETQYF. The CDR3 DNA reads TGTGCCATCAGTGATCCGGACGCCGGGAACCAAGAGACCCAGTACTTC.

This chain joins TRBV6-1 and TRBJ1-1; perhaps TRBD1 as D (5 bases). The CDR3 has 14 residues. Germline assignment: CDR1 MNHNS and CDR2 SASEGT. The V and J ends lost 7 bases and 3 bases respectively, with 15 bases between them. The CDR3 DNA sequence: TGTGCCAGCATGATCAGGGACCGGTACACTGAAGCTTTCTTT. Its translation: CASMIRDRYTEAFF.

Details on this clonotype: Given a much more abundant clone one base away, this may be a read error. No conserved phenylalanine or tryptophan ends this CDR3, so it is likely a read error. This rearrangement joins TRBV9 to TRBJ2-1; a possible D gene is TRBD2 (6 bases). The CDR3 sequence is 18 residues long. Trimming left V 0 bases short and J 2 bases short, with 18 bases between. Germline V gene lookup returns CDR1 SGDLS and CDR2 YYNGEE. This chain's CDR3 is CASSVESGVAGTYNEQFV. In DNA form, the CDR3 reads TGTGCCAGCAGCGTAGAATCGGGGGTGGCGGGGACCTACAATGAGCAGTTCGTC.

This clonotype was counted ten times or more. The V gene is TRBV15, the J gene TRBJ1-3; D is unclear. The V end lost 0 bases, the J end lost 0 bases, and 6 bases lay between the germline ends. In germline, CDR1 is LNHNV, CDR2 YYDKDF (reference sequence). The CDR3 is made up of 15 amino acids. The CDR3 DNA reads TGTGCCACCAGCAGAGATTTCGGCTCTGGAAACACCATATATTTT. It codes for CATSRDFGSGNTIYF.

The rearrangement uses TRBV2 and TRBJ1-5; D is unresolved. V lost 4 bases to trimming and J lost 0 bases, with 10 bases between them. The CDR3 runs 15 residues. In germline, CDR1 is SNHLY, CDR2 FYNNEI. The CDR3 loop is CASSAPGFSNQPQHF. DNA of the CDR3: TGTGCCAGCAGTGCCCCGGGTTTTAGCAATCAGCCCCAGCATTTT.

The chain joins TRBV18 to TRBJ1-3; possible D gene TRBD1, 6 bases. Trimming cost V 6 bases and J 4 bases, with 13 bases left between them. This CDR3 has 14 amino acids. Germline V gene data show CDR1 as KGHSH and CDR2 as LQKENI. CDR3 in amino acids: CASSPDSIGNTIYF. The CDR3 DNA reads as TGTGCCAGCTCCCCGGACAGTATCGGAAACACCATATATTTT.

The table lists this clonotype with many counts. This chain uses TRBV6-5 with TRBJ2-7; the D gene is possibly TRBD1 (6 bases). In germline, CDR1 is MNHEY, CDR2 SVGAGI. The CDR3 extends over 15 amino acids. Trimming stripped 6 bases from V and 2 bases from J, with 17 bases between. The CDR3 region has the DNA TGTGCCAGCAGCCCCCGGACAGTCCATACCTACGAGCAGTACTTC. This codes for CASSPRTVHTYEQYF.

The CDR3 loop is CATSSSSSRQGGHEQFF. The CDR3 coding sequence is TGTGCCACCAGCAGCTCCAGCTCCCGACAGGGAGGGCATGAGCAGTTCTTC. The rearrangement joins TRBV15 to TRBJ2-1, with D perhaps TRBD1 or TRBD2 (7 bases each). Per germline, CDR1 LNHNV and CDR2 YYDKDF (reference sequence). CDR3 size: 17 residues. V lost 3 bases and J lost 8, with 23 bases in between.